The clone carrying this T cell receptor beta chain occurred many times. This entry comes from a study of T cells in Graves' hyperthyroidism and ophthalmopathy. Study details: Peripheral blood was obtained at initial diagnosis, preceding any treatment.

The CDR3 regions of TCR beta were amplified from RNA transcripts. During a first-round RT-PCR of the TCR CDR3, the HTBI primer set was used. TCRdb re-called the multiplex PCR reads through MiXCR, storing one row per CDR3 protein. The sample holds about 640,000 distinct CDR3 sequences, around 20% seen once. This CDR3 comprises 15 residues. Looked up from germline, CDR1 is SGHNT and CDR2 is YENEEA. The ends were cut back, 3 bases at V and 0 bases at J, with 10 bases in the middle. The clonotype originates from a man under 40 with Graves' ophthalmopathy. The J gene is TRBJ2-3, the V gene TRBV11-3; weak D call: TRBD1 (5 bases). Input material: blood. CDR3: CASSFRQTSTDTQYF. As DNA, the CDR3 is TGTGCCAGCAGCTTCCGACAGACTAGCACAGATACGCAGTATTTT.